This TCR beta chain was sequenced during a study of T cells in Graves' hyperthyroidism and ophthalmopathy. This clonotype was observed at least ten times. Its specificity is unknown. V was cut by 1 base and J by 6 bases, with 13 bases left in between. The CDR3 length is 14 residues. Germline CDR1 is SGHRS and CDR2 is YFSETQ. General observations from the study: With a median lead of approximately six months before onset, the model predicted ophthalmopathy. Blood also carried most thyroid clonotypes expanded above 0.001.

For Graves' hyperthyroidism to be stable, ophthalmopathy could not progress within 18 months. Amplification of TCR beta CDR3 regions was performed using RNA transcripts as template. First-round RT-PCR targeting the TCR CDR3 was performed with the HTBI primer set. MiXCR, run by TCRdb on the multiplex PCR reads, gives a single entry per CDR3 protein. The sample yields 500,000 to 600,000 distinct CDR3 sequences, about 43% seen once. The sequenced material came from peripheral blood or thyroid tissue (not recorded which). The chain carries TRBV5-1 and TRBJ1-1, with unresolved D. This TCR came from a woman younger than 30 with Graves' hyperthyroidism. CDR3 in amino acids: CASSLLSGRAEAFF. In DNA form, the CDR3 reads TGCGCCAGCAGCTTGTTATCAGGTCGTGCTGAAGCTTTCTTT.